These 4 T cell receptor beta chains originate from one sample sequenced in a study of T cell repertoires in cytomegalovirus infection. Which antigens these TCRs recognize remains unknown. TCRdb reanalysed the reads using MiXCR and keeps one entry per CDR3 protein. Among approximately 990,000 distinct CDR3 sequences listed, roughly 30% were seen once. The sequencing here drew on cultured CD8+ T cells from PBMCs, taken from culture after CMV antigen stimulation. The receptor set was obtained from a human donor in good health (CMV status not recorded). Some clones in this sample may be carry-over from other donors' samples.

The chain employs TRBV19 and TRBJ2-2, with 14 bases identical to TRBD2. With 0 bases clipped from V and 7 bases from J, the junction kept 13 bases outside the gene matches. Looked up from germline, CDR1 is LNHDA and CDR2 is SQIVND (reference sequence). The length of the CDR3 is 20 residues. CDR3 in DNA: TGTGCCAGTAGTATAGAACCTCCGGGGACTAGCGGGGGCCTTCACGGGGAGCTGTTTTTT. It encodes CASSIEPPGTSGGLHGELFF.

Worth noting for this clonotype: The junction differs from germline at one of its ends, possibly a read error. The chain combines TRBV7-4 with TRBJ1-5; 7 nucleotides match TRBD1. Germline lookup yields CDR1 SGHVT and CDR2 SQSDAQ. The CDR3 spans 16 residues. The CDR3 protein is CASSLSAGGWNQPKHF. DNA of the CDR3: TGTGCCAGCAGCTTATCGGCAGGGGGTTGGAATCAGCCCAAGCATTTT.

This clonotype was seen at least ten times. The rearrangement uses TRBV10-3 and TRBJ1-2; the D is unclear. Germline CDR1 and CDR2: ENHRY and SYGVKD. The germline V and J ends were trimmed by 3 bases and 4 bases, with 6 bases remaining between them. The CDR3 extends over 12 amino acids. The CDR3: CAISDEVYGYTF. The CDR3 DNA is TGTGCCATCAGTGACGAGGTCTATGGCTACACCTTC.

This chain joins TRBV9 and TRBJ1-6; 7 bases match TRBD1. The CDR3 sequence is 15 residues long. Germline V gives CDR1 SGDLS, CDR2 YYNGEE. V lost 4 bases to trimming and J lost 9 bases; unmatched junction nucleotides: 10. CDR3 in amino acids: CASSSRQGTSSPLHF. CDR3 nucleotides: TGTGCCAGCAGCTCCCGACAGGGCACTAGTTCACCCCTCCACTTT.